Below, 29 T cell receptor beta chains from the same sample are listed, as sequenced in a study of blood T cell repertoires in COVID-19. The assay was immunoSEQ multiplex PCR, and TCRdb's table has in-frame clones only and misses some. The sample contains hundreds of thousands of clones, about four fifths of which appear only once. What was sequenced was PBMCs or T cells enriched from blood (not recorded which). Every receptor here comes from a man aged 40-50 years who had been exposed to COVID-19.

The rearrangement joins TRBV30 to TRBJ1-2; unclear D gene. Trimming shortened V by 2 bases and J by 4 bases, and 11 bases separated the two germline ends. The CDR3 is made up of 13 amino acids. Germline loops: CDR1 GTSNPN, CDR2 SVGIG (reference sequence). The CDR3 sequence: CAWSPGSGYGYTF. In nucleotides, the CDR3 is TGTGCCTGGAGTCCGGGCAGCGGCTATGGCTACACCTTC.

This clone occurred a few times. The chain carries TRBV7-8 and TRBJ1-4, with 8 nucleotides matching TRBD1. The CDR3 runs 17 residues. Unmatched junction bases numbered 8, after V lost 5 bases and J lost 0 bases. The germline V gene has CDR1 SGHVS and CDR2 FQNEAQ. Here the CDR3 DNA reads TGTGCCAGCAGCCCAGACAGGGGATTCGCAACTAATGAAAAACTGTTTTTT. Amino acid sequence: CASSPDRGFATNEKLFF.

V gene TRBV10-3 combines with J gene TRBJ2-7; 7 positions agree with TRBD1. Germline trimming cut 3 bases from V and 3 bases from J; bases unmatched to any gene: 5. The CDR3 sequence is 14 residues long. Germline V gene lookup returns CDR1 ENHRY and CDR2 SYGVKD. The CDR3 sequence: CAISETGDDYEQYF. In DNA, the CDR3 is TGTGCCATCAGTGAAACAGGGGATGACTACGAGCAGTACTTC.

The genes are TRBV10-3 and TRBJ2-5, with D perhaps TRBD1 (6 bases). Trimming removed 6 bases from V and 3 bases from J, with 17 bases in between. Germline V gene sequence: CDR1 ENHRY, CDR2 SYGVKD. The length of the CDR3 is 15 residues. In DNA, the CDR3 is TGTGCCATCAGGGGGGCCGAGGCGATCGAAGAGACCCAGTACTTC. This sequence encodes CAIRGAEAIEETQYF.

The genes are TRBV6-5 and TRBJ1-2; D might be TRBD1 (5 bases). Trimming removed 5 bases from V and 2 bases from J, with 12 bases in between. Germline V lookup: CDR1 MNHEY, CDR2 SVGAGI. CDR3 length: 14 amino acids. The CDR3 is CASSLEGSNYGYTF. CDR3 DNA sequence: TGTGCCAGCAGTCTGGAGGGGTCCAACTATGGCTACACCTTC.

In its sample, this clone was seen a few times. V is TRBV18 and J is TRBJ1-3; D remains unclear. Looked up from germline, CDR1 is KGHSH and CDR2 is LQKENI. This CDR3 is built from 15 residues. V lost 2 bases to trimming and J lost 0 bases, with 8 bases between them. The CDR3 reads CASSPTESSGNTIYF. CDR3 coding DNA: TGTGCCAGCTCACCAACAGAGAGCTCTGGAAACACCATATATTTT.

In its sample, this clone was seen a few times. Here the CDR3 reads CATLLRHRYTEAFF. The CDR3 bases are TGTGCCACCCTTCTTCGGCACAGGTACACTGAAGCTTTCTTT. The V gene is TRBV7-9, the J gene TRBJ1-1, with a tentative D call TRBD1 (5 bases). V shed 10 bases and J shed 3 bases, with 18 bases lying between them. CDR1 is SEHNR and CDR2 is FQNEAQ in the germline V gene (reference sequence). The CDR3 contains 14 residues.

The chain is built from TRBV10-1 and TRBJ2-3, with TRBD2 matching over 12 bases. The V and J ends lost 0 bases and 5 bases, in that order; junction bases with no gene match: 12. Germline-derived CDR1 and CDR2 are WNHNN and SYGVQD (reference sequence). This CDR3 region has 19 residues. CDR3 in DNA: TGCGCCAGCAGTGAGTCCTGGGCACCTAGCGGGAGGGCCGAAGATACGCAGTATTTT. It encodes CASSESWAPSGRAEDTQYF.

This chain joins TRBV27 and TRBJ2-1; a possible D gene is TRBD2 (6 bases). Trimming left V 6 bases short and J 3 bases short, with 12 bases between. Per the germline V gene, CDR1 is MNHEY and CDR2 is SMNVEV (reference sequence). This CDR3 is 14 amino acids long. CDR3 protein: CASSHSGYYNEQFF. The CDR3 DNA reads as TGTGCCAGCAGCCATAGCGGATACTACAATGAGCAGTTCTTC.

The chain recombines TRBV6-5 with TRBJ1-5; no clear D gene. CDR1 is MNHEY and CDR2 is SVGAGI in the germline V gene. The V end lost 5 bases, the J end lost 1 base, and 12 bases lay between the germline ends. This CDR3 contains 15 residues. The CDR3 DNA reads TGTGCCAGCAGTCCGGGAGGGCTCAGCAATCAGCCCCAGCATTTT. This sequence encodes CASSPGGLSNQPQHF.

The CDR3 bases are TGTGCCATCTCCGGCGGGAGCTCCTACAATGAGCAGTTCTTC. It yields the protein CAISGGSSYNEQFF. The V gene is TRBV10-3, the J gene TRBJ2-1, with TRBD2 matching over 7 bases. Trimming at V came to 8 bases and at J to 0 bases, leaving 4 bases not matched to a gene. This CDR3 has 14 amino acids. Germline CDR1 ENHRY, CDR2 SYGVKD.

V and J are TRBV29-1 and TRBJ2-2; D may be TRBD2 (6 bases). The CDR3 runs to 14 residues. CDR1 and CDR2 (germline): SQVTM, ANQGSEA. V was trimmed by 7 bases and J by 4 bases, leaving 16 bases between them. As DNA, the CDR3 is TGCAGCGCGAGGGACGGGAGCCCCACCGGGGAGCTGTTTTTT. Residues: CSARDGSPTGELFF.

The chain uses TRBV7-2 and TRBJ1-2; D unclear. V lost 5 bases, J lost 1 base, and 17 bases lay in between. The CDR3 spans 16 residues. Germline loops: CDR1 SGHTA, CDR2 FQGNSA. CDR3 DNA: TGTGCCAGCAGCCCGCGTACCGCCCCGAGTAACTATGGCTACACCTTC. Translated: CASSPRTAPSNYGYTF.

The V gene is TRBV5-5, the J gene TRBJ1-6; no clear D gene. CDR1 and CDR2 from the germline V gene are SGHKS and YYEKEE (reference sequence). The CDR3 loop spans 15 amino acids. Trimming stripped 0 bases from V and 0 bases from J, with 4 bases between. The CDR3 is CASSLANSYNSPLHF. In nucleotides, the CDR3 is TGTGCCAGCAGCTTGGCCAACTCCTATAATTCACCCCTCCACTTT.

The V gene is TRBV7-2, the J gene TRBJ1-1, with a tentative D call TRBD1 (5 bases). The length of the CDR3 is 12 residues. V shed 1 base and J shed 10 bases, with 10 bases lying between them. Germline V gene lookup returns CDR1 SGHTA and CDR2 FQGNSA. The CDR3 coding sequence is TGTGCCAGCAGCTTAGGAAGGGGCCCAGCTTTCTTT. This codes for CASSLGRGPAFF.

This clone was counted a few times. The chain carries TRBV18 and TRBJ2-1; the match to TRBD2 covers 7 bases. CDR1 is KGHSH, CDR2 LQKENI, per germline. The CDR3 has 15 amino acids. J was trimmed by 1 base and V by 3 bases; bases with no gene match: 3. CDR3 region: CASSPQGGSYNEQFF. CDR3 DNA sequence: TGTGCCAGCTCACCGCAGGGAGGGTCCTACAATGAGCAGTTCTTC. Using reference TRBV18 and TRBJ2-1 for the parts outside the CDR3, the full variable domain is NAGVMQNPRHLVRRRGQEARLRCSPMKGHSHVYWYRQLPEEGLKFMVYLQKENIIDESGMPKERFSAEFPKEGPSILRIQQVVRGDSAAYFCASSPQGGSYNEQFFGPGTRLTVL.

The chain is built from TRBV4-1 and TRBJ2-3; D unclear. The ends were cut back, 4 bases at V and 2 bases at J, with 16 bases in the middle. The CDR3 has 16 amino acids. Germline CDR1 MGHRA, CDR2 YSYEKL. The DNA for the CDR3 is TGCGCCAGCAGCCTCTCCCTTGGTGGCTTCACAGATACGCAGTATTTT. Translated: CASSLSLGGFTDTQYF.

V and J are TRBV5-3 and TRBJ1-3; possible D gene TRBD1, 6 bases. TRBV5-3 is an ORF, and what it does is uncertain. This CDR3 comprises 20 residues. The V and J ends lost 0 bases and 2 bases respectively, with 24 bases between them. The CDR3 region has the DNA TGTGCCAGAAGCTTGGCGATTGGCAGGGGAAGTTTATACGCTGGAAACACCATATATTTT. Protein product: CARSLAIGRGSLYAGNTIYF.

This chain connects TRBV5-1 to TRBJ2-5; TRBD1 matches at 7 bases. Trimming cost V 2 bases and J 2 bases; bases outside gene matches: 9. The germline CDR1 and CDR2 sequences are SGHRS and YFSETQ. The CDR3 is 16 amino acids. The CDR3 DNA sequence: TGCGCCAGCAGCTTCTGGCAGGGACAGACACAAGAGACCCAGTACTTC. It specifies CASSFWQGQTQETQYF. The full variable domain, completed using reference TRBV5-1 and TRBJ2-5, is KAGVTQTPRYLIKTRGQQVTLSCSPISGHRSVSWYQQTPGQGLQFLFEYFSETQRNKGNFPGRFSGRQFSNSRSEMNVSTLELGDSALYLCASSFWQGQTQETQYFGPGTRLLVL.

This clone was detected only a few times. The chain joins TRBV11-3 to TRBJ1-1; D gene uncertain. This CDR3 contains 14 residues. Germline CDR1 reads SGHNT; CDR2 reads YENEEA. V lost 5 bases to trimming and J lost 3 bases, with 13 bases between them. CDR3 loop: CASSLPRGDTEAFF. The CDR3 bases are TGTGCCAGCAGCCTCCCCCGAGGAGACACTGAAGCTTTCTTT.

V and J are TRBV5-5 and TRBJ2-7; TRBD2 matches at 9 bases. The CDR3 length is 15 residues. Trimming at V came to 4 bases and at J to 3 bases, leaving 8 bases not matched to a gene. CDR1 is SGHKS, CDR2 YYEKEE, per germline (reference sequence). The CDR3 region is CASSHEAGGGYEQYF. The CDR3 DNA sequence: TGTGCCAGCAGCCACGAAGCGGGAGGAGGCTACGAGCAGTACTTC.

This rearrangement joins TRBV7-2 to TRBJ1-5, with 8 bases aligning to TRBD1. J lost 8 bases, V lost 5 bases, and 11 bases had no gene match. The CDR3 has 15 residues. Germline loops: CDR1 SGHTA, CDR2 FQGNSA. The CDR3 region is CASSPRQGRWEPQHF. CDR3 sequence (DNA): TGTGCCAGCAGCCCAAGACAGGGGCGGTGGGAGCCCCAGCATTTT.

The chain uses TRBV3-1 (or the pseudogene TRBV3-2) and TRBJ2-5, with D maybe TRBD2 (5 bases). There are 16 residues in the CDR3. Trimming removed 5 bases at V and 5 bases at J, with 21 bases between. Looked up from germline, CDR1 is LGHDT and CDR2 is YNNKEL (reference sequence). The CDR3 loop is CASSLRTRGPAETQYF. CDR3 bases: TGTGCCAGCAGCTTAAGAACTCGAGGGCCGGCCGAGACCCAGTACTTC.

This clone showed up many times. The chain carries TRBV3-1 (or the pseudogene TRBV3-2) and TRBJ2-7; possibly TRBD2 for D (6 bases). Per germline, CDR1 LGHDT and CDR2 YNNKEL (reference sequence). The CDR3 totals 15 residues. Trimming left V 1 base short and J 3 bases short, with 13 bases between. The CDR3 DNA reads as TGTGCCAGCAGCCAAGTGGGGGGACCGAACTACGAGCAGTACTTC. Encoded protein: CASSQVGGPNYEQYF.

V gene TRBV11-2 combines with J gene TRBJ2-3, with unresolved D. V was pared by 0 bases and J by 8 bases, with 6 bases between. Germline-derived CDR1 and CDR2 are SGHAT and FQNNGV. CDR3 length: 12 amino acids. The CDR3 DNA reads TGTGCCAGCAGCTTAGACGTATCTACGCAGTATTTT. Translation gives CASSLDVSTQYF. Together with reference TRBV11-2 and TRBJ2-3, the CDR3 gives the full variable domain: EAGVAQSPRYKIIEKRQSVAFWCNPISGHATLYWYQQILGQGPKLLIQFQNNGVVDDSQLPKDRFSAERLKGVDSTLKIQPAKLEDSAVYLCASSLDVSTQYFGPGTRLTVL.

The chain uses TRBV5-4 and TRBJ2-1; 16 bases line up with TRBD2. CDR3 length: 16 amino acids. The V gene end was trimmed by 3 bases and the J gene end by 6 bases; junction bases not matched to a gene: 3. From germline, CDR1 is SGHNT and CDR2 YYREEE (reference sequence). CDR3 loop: CASSSGTSGRGNEQFF. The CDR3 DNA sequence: TGTGCCAGCAGCTCGGGGACTAGCGGGAGGGGCAATGAGCAGTTCTTC. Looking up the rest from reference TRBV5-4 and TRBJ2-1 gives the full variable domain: ETGVTQSPTHLIKTRGQQVTLRCSSQSGHNTVSWYQQALGQGPQFIFQYYREEENGRGNFPPRFSGLQFPNYSSELNVNALELDDSALYLCASSSGTSGRGNEQFFGPGTRLTVL.

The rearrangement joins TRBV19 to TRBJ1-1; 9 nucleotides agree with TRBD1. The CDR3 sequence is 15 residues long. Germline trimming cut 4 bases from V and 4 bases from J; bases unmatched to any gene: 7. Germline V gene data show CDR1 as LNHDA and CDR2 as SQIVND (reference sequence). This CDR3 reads CASSRGQGMGTEAFF. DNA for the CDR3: TGTGCCAGTAGTAGAGGACAGGGGATGGGCACTGAAGCTTTCTTT.

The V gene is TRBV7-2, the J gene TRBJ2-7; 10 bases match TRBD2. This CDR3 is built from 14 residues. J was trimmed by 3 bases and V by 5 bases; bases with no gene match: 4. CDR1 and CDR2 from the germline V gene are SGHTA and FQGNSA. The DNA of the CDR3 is TGTGCCAGCAGCCCCGGGACTAGCGTCTACGAGCAGTACTTC. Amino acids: CASSPGTSVYEQYF. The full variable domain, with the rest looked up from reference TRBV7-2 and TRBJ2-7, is GAGVSQSPSNKVTEKGKDVELRCDPISGHTALYWYRQSLGQGLEFLIYFQGNSAPDKSGLPSDRFSAERTGGSVSTLTIQRTQQEDSAVYLCASSPGTSVYEQYFGPGTRLTVT.

Written as DNA, the CDR3 is TGTGCCAGCAGTGGGACTAGCGGGAGGGATACGCAGTATTTT. Its translation: CASSGTSGRDTQYF. The chain carries TRBV2 and TRBJ2-3, with TRBD2 identical over 14 bases. The V gene's germline CDR1 is SNHLY and CDR2 FYNNEI. The trim removed 4 bases at V and 6 bases at J, leaving 0 bases unmatched. The CDR3 contains 14 residues. Full variable domain (missing parts from reference TRBV2 and TRBJ2-3): EPEVTQTPSHQVTQMGQEVILRCVPISNHLYFYWYRQILGQKVEFLVSFYNNEISEKSEIFDDQFSVERPDGSNFTLKIRSTKLEDSAMYFCASSGTSGRDTQYFGPGTRLTVL.